This passage covers 9 T cell receptor beta chains from one sample sequenced in a study of CXCR3-negative and CXCR3-positive naive CD8 T cells. Notes on the study in general: Relative to CXCR3-negative naive cells, CXCR3-positive naive cells had more hydrophobic TRB CDR3s.

TRB cDNA was prepared as libraries by UMI-labeled 5' RACE. TCRdb re-called the 5' RACE reads and gives one entry per CDR3 protein, without DNA. This repertoire includes about 60,000 distinct CDR3 sequences. The antigens for these receptors are not known. The material sequenced was naive CXCR3+ CD8+ T cells from blood. Subset denoted: CD45RO-CCR7+CD27+CD95- naive CD8+ T cells expressing CXCR3 (TNR3+). All receptors derive from a human donor in good health. Some clones in this sample may be carry-over from other donors' samples.

The chain recombines TRBV11-2 with TRBJ2-3. The CDR3 is 11 amino acids. The germline V gene has CDR1 SGHAT and CDR2 FQNNGV. CDR3 residues: CARRRGDTQYF.

This chain connects TRBV4-1 to TRBJ1-4. The V gene's germline CDR1 is MGHRA and CDR2 YSYEKL. This CDR3 is 17 amino acids long. This CDR3 is CASSPPPVGRDNEKLFF.

The CDR3 region is CASSLLGQAIYNEQFF. The chain employs TRBV7-9 and TRBJ2-1; without DNA, the TCRdb call of TRBD1 cannot be checked. The germline gives CDR1 SEHNR, CDR2 FQNEAQ (reference sequence). The CDR3 totals 16 residues.

This sequence joins TRBV9 and TRBJ2-2; lacking DNA, the TRBD1 call made by TCRdb goes unchecked. Germline V gene lookup returns CDR1 SGDLS and CDR2 YYNGEE. The CDR3 is 15 residues long. CDR3 sequence: CASSGGTGSTGELFF.

This chain joins TRBV9 and TRBJ1-2; TCRdb selects TRBD1, and the lack of DNA leaves this call unchecked. The CDR3 spans 15 residues. Germline V gene sequence: CDR1 SGDLS, CDR2 YYNGEE. This CDR3 reads CASSVEGTLNYGYTF.

This chain connects TRBV29-1 to TRBJ2-7. Looked up from germline, CDR1 is SQVTM and CDR2 is ANQGSEA. This CDR3 comprises 13 residues. CDR3 loop: CSVRPDSSYEQYF.

The chain is built from TRBV5-5 and TRBJ2-1; TCRdb names TRBD1, which stays unverified in the absence of DNA. Germline V gene sequence: CDR1 SGHKS, CDR2 YYEKEE (reference sequence). There are 15 residues in the CDR3. The CDR3 sequence: CASSPGTGVPDEQFF.

The V gene is TRBV2, the J gene TRBJ2-5; absent DNA, TCRdb's TRBD1 call cannot be checked. Per the germline V gene, CDR1 is SNHLY and CDR2 is FYNNEI. The CDR3 has 14 amino acids. This chain's CDR3 is CASRVTGAQETQYF.

The chain joins TRBV28 to TRBJ2-2. Germline V gene lookup returns CDR1 MDHEN and CDR2 SYDVKM. The CDR3 totals 14 residues. CDR3 in amino acids: CASSMTANTGELFF. Full variable domain (missing parts from reference TRBV28 and TRBJ2-2): DVKVTQSSRYLVKRTGEKVFLECVQDMDHENMFWYRQDPGLGLRLIYFSYDVKMKEKGDIPEGYSVSREKKERFSLILESASTNQTSMYLCASSMTANTGELFFGEGSRLTVL.